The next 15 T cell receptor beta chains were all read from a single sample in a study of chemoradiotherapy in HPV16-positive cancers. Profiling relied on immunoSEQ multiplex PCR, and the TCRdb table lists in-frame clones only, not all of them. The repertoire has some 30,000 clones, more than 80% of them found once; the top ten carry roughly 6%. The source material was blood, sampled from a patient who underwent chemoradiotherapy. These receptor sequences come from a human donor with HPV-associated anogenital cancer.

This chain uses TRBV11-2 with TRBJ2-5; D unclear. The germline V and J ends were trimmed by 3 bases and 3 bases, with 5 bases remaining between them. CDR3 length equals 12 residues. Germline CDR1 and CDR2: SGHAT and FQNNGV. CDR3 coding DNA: TGTGCCAGCAGCTTTACCAAAGAGACCCAGTACTTC. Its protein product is CASSFTKETQYF.

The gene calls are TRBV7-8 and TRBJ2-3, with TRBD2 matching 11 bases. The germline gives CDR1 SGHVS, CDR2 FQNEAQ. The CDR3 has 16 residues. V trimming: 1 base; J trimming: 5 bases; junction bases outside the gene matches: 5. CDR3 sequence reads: CASSLVLAGEKDTQYF. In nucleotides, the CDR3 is TGTGCCAGCAGCTTAGTACTAGCGGGGGAGAAAGATACGCAGTATTTT.

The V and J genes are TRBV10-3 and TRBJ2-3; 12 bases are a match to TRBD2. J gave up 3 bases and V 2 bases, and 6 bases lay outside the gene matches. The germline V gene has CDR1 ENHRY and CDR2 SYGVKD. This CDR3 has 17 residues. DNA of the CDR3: TGTGCCATCAGTGAGGGAATCCTAGCGGGGGGGACAGATACGCAGTATTTT. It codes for CAISEGILAGGTDTQYF.

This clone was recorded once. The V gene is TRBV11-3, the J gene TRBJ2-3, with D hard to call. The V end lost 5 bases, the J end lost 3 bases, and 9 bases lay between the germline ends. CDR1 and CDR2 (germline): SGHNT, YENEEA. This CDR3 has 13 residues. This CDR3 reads CASSHRGTDTQYF. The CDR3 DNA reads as TGTGCCAGCAGCCACAGAGGAACAGATACGCAGTATTTT.

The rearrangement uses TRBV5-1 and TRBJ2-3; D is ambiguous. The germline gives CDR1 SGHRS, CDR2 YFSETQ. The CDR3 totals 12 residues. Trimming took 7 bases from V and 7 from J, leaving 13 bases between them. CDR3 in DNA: TGCGCCAGCTCCTTTGACCTTAATACGCAGTATTTT. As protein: CASSFDLNTQYF.

The CDR3 DNA is TGCGCCAGCAGCTGGTCCGGGACTAGCGGATCAGATACGCAGTATTTT. This translates into CASSWSGTSGSDTQYF. The chain joins TRBV5-1 to TRBJ2-3, with 11 bases lining up with TRBD2. J lost 4 bases, V lost 3 bases, and 7 bases had no gene match. The CDR3 length is 16 residues. Germline CDR1 is SGHRS and CDR2 is YFSETQ.

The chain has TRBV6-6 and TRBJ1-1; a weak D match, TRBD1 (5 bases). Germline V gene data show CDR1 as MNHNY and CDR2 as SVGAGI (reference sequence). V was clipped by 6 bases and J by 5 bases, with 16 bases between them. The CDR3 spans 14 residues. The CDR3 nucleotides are TGTGCCAGCAGGTCCCCAGACAGACGGACTGAAGCTTTCTTT. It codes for CASRSPDRRTEAFF.

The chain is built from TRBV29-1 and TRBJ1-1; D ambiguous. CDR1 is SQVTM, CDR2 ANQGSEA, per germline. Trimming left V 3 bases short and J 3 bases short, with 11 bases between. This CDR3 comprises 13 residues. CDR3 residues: CSVDYARDTEAFF. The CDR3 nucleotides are TGCAGCGTTGATTACGCCCGGGACACTGAAGCTTTCTTT.

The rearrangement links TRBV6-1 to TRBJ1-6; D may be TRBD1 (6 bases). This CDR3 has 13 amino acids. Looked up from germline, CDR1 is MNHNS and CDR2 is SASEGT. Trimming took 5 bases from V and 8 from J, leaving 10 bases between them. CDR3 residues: CASSQKGDSPLHF. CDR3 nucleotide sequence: TGTGCCAGCAGTCAAAAGGGGGATTCACCCCTCCACTTT.

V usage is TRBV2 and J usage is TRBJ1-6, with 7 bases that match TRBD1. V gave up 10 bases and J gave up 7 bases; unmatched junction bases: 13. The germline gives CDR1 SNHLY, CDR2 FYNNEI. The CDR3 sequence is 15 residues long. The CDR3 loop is CATQPEGQNNSPLHF. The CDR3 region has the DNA TGTGCCACACAGCCCGAGGGACAGAACAATTCACCCCTCCACTTT.

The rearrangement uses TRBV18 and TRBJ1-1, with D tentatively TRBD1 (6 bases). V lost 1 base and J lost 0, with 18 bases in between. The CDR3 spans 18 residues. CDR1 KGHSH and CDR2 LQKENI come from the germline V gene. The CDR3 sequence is CASSPRILAGAMNTEAFF. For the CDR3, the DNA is TGTGCCAGCTCACCACGTATCTTGGCAGGGGCTATGAACACTGAAGCTTTCTTT. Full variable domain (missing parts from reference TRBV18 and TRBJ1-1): NAGVMQNPRHLVRRRGQEARLRCSPMKGHSHVYWYRQLPEEGLKFMVYLQKENIIDESGMPKERFSAEFPKEGPSILRIQQVVRGDSAAYFCASSPRILAGAMNTEAFFGQGTRLTVV.

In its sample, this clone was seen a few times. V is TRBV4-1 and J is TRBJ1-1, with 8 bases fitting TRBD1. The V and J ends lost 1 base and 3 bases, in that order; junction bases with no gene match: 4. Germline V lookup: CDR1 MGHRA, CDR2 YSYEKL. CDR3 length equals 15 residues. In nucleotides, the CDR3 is TGCGCCAGCAGCCAAGCAGGGGGCGCGCACACTGAAGCTTTCTTT. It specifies CASSQAGGAHTEAFF.

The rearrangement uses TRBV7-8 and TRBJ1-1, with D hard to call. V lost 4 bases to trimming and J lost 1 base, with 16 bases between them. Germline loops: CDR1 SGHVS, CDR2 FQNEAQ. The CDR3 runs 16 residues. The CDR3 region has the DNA TGTGCCAGCAGCTCAAAATCCAACCCGGAGAACACTGAAGCTTTCTTT. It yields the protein CASSSKSNPENTEAFF.

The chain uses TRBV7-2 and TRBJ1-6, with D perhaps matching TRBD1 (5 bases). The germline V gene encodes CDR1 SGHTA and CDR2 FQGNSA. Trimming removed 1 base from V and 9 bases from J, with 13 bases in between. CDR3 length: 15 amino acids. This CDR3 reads CASSLDPGYGSPLHF. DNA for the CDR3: TGTGCCAGCAGCTTAGATCCAGGGTACGGTTCACCCCTCCACTTT. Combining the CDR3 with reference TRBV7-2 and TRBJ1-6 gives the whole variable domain GAGVSQSPSNKVTEKGKDVELRCDPISGHTALYWYRQSLGQGLEFLIYFQGNSAPDKSGLPSDRFSAERTGGSVSTLTIQRTQQEDSAVYLCASSLDPGYGSPLHFGNGTRLTVT.

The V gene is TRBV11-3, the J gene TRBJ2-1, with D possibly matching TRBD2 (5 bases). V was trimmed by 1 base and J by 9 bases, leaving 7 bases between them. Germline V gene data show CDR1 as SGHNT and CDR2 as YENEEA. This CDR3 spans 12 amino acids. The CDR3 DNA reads TGTGCCAGCAGCTTAGCGGCGGGTGAGCAGTTCTTC. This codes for CASSLAAGEQFF.